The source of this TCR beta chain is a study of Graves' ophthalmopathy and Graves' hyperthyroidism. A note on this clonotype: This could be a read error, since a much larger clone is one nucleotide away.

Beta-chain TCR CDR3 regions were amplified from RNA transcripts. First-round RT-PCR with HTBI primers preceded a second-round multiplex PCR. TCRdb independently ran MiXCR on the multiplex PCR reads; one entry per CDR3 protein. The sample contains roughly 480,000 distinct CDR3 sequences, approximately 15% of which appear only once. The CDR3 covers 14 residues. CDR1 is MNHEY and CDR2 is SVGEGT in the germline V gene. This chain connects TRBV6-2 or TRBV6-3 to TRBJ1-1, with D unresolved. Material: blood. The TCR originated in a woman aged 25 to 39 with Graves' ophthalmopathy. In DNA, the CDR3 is TGTGCCAGCAGTTACGGAGGGTTTCACACTGAAGCTTGCTTT. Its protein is CASSYGGFHTEACF.